This paragraph covers one T cell receptor beta chain sequence. What it binds is unknown. This CDR3 is 15 amino acids long. Trimming cost V 1 base and J 2 bases, with 12 bases left between them. Looked up from germline, CDR1 is MGHRA and CDR2 is YSYEKL. This sample was included in a study of molecular identifiers for immune sequencing clone quantification. TCRdb reanalysed the PCR reads using MiXCR and keeps one entry per CDR3 protein. The sample comprises thousands of distinct CDR3 sequences, under 45% of which are singletons, and about 7% rests with the top ten. Whole-study results and caveats: Jurkat TCR RNA spiked in from one cell reportedly remained identifiable amid over 850,000 naive cells. Whereas clones above 20 RNA copies held under 1% of naive-cell molecules, they held over 98% of effector molecules.

The chain links TRBV4-1 to TRBJ2-7; D remains ambiguous. Sequencing was done on a sample of naive CD8+ T cells from blood, with Jurkat cell RNA spiked in. Subset: FACS-sorted CD8+CD4-CCR7+CD45RA+ naive T cells. The TCR sequence derives from a human donor in good health. Some libraries in this study had Jurkat cell RNA spiked in. CDR3 nucleotide sequence: TGCGCCAGCAGCCAAGTACAAGCGTCGGCCTACGAGCAGTACTTC. It codes for CASSQVQASAYEQYF.